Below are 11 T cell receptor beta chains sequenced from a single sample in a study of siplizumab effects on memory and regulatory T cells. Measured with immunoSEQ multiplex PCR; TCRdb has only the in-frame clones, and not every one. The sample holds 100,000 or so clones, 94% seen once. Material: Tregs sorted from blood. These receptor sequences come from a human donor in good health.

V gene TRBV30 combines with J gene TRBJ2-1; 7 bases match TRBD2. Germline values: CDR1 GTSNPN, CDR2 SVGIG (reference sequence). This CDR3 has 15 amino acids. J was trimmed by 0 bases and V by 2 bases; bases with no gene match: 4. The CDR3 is CAWSRGGSSYNEQFF. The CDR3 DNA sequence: TGTGCCTGGAGTCGGGGCGGGAGCTCCTACAATGAGCAGTTCTTC.

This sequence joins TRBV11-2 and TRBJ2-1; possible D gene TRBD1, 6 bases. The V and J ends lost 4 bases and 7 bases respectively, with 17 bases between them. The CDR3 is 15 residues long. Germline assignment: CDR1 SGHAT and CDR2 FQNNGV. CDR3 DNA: TGTGCCAGCAGCTCATTTTCTAGGGACATTAATGAGCAGTTCTTC. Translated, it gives CASSSFSRDINEQFF.

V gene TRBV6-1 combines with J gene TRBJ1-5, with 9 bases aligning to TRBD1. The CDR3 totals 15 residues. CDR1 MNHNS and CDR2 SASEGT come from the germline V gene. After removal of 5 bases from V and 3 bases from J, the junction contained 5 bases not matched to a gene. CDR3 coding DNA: TGTGCCAGCAGTCTACAGGGGGCCCTCAATCAGCCCCAGCATTTT. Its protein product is CASSLQGALNQPQHF.

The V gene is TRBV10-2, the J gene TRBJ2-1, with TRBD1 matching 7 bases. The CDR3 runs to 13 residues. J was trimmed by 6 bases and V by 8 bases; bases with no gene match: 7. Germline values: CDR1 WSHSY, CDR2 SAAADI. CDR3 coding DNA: TGCGCCAGCGACAGGGCCACCCCCAATGAGCAGTTCTTC. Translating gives CASDRATPNEQFF.

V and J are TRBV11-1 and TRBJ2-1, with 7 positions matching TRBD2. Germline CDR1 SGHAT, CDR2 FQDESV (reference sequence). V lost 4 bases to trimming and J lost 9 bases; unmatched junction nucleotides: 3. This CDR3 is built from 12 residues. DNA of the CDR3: TGTGCCAGCAGCTCGTCGGGAGGTGAGCAGTTCTTC. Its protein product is CASSSSGGEQFF.

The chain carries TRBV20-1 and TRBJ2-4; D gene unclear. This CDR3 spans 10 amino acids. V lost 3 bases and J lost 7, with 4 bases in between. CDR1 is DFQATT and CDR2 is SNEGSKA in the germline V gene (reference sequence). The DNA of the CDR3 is TGCAGTGCTAGTGCGAACATTCAGTACTTC. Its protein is CSASANIQYF.

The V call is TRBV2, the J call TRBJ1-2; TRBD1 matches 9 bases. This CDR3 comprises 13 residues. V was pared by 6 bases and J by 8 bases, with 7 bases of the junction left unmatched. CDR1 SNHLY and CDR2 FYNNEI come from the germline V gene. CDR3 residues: CASSADRGYGYTF. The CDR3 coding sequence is TGTGCCAGCAGCGCGGACAGGGGTTACGGCTACACCTTC.

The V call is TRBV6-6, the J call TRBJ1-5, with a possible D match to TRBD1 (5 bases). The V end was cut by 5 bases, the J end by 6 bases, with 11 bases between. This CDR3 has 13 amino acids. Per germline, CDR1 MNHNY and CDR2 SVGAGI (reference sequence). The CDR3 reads CASSLSGSQPQHF. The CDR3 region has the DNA TGTGCCAGCAGTCTCTCAGGGAGTCAGCCCCAGCATTTT.

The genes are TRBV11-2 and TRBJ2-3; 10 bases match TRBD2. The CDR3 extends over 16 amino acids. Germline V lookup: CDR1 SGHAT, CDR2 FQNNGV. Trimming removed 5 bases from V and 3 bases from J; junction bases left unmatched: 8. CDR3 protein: CASSLSAGGGTDTQYF. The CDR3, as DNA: TGTGCCAGCAGCCTTTCAGCGGGAGGGGGGACAGATACGCAGTATTTT.

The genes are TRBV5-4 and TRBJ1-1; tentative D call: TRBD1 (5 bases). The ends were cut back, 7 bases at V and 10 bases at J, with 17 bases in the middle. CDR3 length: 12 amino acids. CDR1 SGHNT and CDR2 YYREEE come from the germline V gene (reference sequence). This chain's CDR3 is CASSGTLSAAFF. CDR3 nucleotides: TGTGCCAGCTCCGGGACCCTCTCGGCAGCTTTCTTT.

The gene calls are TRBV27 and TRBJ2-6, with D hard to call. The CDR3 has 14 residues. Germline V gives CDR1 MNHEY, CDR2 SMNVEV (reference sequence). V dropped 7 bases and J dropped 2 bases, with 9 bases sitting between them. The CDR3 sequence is CASNPSTGANVLTF. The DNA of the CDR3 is TGTGCCAGCAATCCCAGCACTGGGGCCAACGTCCTGACTTTC.